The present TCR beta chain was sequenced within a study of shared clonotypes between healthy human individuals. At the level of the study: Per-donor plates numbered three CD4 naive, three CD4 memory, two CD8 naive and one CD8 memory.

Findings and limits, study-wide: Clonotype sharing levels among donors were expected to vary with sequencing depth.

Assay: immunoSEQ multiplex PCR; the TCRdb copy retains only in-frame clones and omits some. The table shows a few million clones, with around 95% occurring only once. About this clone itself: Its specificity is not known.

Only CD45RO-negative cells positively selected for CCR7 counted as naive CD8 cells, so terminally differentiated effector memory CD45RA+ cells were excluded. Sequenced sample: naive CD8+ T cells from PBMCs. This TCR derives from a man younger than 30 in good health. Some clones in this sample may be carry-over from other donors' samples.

The CDR3 coding sequence is TGTGCCAGCAGTGAAGGTAGCGGGAGGGCTCGCTACGAGCAGTACTTC. It is translated as CASSEGSGRARYEQYF. The chain links TRBV6-1 to TRBJ2-7; 11 bases agree with TRBD2. CDR3 size: 16 residues. Germline V gene sequence: CDR1 MNHNS, CDR2 SASEGT. J lost 3 bases, V lost 1 base, and 5 bases had no gene match.